This TCR beta chain was identified during a study of blood T cell repertoires in COVID-19. Study overall: Material from acute and convalescent COVID-19 was sourced from the United States, Italy and Spain. Nucleic acid was either cDNA or gDNA, and it came from T cells, B-cell-depleted T cells, or PBMCs.

Germline CDR1 and CDR2: MNHEY and SMNVEV (reference sequence). V was trimmed by 1 base and J by 0 bases, leaving 6 bases between them. This CDR3 has 15 amino acids. Original methodology: Nucleated cell counts were estimated from reference gene primer amplification. Measured with immunoSEQ multiplex PCR; TCRdb has only the in-frame clones, and not every one. V, J and clone size are taken as reported in that table, and D and trimming were inferred from the DNA itself. The sample gives 210,000 or so clones, over 80% of which show up once; approximately 5% is in the top ten. This clone was counted a few times.

Sequences were obtained from peripheral blood. The receptor comes from a human donor in a cohort sampled during active COVID-19. The chain links TRBV27 to TRBJ2-2; perhaps TRBD2 as D (5 bases). This CDR3 reads CASSLFGTNTGELFF. CDR3 in DNA: TGTGCCAGCAGTTTATTCGGGACGAACACCGGGGAGCTGTTTTTT.